This T cell receptor (beta chain) was identified in a study of vaccination and CD4 T cells after COVID-19. Sequencing of DNA taken from cultured CD4+ T cells relied on the Oncomine TCR Beta short-read assay. Each CDR3 protein is one row after TCRdb ran MiXCR on the PCR reads. The sample includes 15,000 to 20,000 distinct CDR3 sequences, around 56% of them seen just once. Documented treatment: roughly 10-day PBMC culture with coronavirus spike peptide pools or control peptides (ViraFEST assay). Turning to this clonotype: What it binds is unknown.

Germline V lookup: CDR1 MNHEY, CDR2 SMNVEV (reference sequence). The junction had 7 bases not matched to a gene; V was cut back by 5 bases and J by 4 bases. The CDR3 spans 14 residues. Whole-study findings and limits: Spike mono-reactivity marked 304 of 307 vaccine-specific clones in convalescent patients.

This clonotype was sampled from a human donor who had recovered from COVID-19. V is TRBV27 and J is TRBJ1-1; 7 bases align to TRBD1. Source material: CD4+ T cells from blood, cultured in vitro. The DNA of the CDR3 is TGTGCCAGCAGTACCTGGACAGGCCGCACTGAAGCTTTCTTT. Its protein product is CASSTWTGRTEAFF.